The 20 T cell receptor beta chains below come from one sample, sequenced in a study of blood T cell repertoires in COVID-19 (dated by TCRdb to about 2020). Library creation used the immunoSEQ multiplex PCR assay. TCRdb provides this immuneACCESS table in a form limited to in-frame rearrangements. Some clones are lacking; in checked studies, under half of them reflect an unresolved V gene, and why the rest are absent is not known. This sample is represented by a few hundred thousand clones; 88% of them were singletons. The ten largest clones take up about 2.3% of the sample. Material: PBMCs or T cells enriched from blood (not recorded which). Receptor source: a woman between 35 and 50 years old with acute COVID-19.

CDR3 bases: TGTGCCAGCTCGCGAGGACTTTCAACTAATGAAAAACTGTTTTTT. This translates into CASSRGLSTNEKLFF. The chain links TRBV18 to TRBJ1-4; no definite D call. Germline-derived CDR1 and CDR2 are KGHSH and LQKENI. There are 15 residues in the CDR3. Trimming pared 6 bases from V and 0 bases from J, leaving 11 bases between.

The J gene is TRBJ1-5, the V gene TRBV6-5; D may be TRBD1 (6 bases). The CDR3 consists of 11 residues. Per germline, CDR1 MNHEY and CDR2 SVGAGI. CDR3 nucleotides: TGTGCTGAGGGGGGGCCTCGGCCCCAGCATTTT. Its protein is CAEGGPRPQHF.

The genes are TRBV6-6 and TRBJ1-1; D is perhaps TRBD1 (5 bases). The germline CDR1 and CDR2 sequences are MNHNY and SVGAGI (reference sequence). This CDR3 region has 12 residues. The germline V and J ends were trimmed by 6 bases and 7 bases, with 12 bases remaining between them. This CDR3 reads CASRRGEGEAFF. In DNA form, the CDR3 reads TGTGCCAGCAGGAGAGGGGAGGGTGAAGCTTTCTTT.

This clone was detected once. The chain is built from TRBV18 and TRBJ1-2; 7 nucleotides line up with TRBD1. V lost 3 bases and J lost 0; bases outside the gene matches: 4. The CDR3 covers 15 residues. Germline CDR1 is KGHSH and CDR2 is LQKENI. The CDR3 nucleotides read TGTGCCAGCTCACCCGGGACAGAGACTAACTATGGCTACACCTTC. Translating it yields CASSPGTETNYGYTF.

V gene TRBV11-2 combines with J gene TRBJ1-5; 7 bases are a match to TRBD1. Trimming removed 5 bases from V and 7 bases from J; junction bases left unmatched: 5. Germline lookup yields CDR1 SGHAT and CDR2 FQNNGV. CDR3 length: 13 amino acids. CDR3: CASSTDRAQPQHF. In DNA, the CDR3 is TGTGCCAGCAGCACCGACAGGGCCCAGCCCCAGCATTTT.

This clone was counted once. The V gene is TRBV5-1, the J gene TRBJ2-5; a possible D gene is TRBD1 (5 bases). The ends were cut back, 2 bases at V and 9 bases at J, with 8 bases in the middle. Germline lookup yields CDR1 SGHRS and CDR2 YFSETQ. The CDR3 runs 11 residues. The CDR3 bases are TGCGCCAGCAGCTTTGAAGGGGCCCAGTACTTC. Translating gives CASSFEGAQYF.

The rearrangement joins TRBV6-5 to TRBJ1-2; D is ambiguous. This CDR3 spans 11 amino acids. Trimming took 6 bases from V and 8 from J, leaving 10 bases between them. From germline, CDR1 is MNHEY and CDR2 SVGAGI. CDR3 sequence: CASRRESGYTF. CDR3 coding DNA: TGTGCCAGCAGACGGGAATCGGGCTACACCTTC.

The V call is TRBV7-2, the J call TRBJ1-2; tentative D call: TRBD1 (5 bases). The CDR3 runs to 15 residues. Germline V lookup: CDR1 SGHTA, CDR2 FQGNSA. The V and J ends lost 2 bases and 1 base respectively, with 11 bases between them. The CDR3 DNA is TGTGCCAGCAGCTTATCCCCGGGGGGTAACTATGGCTACACCTTC. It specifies CASSLSPGGNYGYTF.

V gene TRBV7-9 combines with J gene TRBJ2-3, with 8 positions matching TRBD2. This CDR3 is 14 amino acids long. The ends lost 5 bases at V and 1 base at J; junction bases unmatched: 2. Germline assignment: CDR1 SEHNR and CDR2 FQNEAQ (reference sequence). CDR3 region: CASSETSGTDTQYF. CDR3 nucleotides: TGTGCCAGCAGCGAGACTAGCGGCACAGATACGCAGTATTTT.

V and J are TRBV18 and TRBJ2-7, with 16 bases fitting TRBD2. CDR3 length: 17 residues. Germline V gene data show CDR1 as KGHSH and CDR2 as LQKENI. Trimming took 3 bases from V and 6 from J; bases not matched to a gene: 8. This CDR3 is CASSPRGLAGGPVEQYV. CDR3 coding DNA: TGTGCCAGCTCACCGAGGGGACTAGCGGGAGGGCCAGTCGAGCAGTACGTC.

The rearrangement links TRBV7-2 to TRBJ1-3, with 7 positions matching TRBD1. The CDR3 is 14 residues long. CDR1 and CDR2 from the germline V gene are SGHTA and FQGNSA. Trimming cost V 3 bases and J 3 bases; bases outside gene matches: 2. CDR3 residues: CASSFRDSGNTIYF. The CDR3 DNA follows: TGTGCCAGCAGCTTCCGGGACAGTGGAAACACCATATATTTT.

Here the CDR3 reads CASSERQGGEQFF. CDR3 sequence (DNA): TGTGCCAGCAGTGAAAGACAGGGCGGTGAGCAGTTCTTC. This chain links TRBV6-1 with TRBJ2-1; 7 bases match TRBD1. Per germline, CDR1 MNHNS and CDR2 SASEGT. V gave up 2 bases and J gave up 9 bases; unmatched junction bases: 4. This CDR3 is built from 13 residues.

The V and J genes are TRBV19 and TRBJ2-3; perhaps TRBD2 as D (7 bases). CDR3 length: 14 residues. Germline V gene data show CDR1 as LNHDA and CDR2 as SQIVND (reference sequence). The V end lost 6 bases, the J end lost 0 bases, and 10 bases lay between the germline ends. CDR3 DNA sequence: TGTGCCAGTAGAGGGAGGGGGAGCACAGATACGCAGTATTTT. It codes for CASRGRGSTDTQYF.

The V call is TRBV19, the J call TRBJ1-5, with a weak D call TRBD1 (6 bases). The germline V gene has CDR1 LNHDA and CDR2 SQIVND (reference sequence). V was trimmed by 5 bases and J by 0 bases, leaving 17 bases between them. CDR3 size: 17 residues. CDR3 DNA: TGTGCCAGTAGTTCGTCCGGGACAACTAGTAGCAATCAGCCCCAGCATTTT. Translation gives CASSSSGTTSSNQPQHF.

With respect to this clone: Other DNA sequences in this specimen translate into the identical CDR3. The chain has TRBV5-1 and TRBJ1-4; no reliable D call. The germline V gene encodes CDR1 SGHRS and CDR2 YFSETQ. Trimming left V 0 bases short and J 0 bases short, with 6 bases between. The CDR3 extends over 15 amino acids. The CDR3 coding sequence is TGCGCCAGCAGCTTGGCGAGTGCAACTAATGAAAAACTGTTTTTT. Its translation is CASSLASATNEKLFF.

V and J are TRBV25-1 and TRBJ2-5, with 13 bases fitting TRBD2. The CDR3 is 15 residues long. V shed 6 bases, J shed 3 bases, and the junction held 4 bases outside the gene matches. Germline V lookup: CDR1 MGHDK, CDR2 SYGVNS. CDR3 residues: CASSRTSGSEETQYF. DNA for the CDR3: TGTGCCAGCAGCCGGACTAGCGGGAGCGAAGAGACCCAGTACTTC.

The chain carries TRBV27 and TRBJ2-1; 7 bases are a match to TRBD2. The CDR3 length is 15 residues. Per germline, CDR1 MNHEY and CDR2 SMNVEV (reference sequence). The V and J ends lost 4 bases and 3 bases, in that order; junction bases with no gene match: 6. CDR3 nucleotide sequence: TGTGCCAGCAGTTGGACTAGTAGGGGCTACAATGAGCAGTTCTTC. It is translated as CASSWTSRGYNEQFF.

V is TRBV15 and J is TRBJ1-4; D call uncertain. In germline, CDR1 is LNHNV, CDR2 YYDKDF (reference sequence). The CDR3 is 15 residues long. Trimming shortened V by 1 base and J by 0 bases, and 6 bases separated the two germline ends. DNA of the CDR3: TGTGCCACCAGCAGAGGCGGGGCAACTAATGAAAAACTGTTTTTT. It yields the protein CATSRGGATNEKLFF. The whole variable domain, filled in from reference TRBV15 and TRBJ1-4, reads DAMVIQNPRYQVTQFGKPVTLSCSQTLNHNVMYWYQQKSSQAPKLLFHYYDKDFNNEADTPDNFQSRRPNTSFCFLDIRSPGLGDTAMYLCATSRGGATNEKLFFGSGTQLSVL.

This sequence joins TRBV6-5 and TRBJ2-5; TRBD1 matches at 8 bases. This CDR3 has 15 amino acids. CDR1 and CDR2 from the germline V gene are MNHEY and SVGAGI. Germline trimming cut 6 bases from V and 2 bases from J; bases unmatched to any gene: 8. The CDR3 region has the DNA TGTGCCAGCAGACTACGACAGGGGAGGCAAGAGACCCAGTACTTC. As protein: CASRLRQGRQETQYF.

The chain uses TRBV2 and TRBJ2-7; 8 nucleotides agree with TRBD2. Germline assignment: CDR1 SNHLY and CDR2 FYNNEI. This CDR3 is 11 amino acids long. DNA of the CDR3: TGTTGGTCTAGCGGGCCATACGAGCAGTACGTC. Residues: CWSSGPYEQYV.